Presented here are 17 T cell receptor beta chains from one specimen sequenced in a study of T cell responses to AZD1222 COVID-19 vaccine. The repertoire was sequenced with immunoSEQ multiplex PCR; TCRdb's copy has only in-frame clones and lacks some. Of around 100,000 clones in the sample, 92% were seen once. Source: peripheral blood, taken on day 0 of AZD1222 vaccination. Receptor source: an adult in good health.

CDR3 in amino acids: CASSLSSGGPTDTQYF. The CDR3 nucleotides are TGTGCCAGCAGCCTCTCGAGCGGGGGTCCCACAGATACGCAGTATTTT. The rearrangement joins TRBV5-4 to TRBJ2-3; 8 bases align to TRBD2. Germline V gives CDR1 SGHNT, CDR2 YYREEE (reference sequence). This CDR3 is 16 amino acids long. V lost 4 bases to trimming and J lost 2 bases; unmatched junction nucleotides: 9. The variable domain in full, completed from reference TRBV5-4 and TRBJ2-3, reads ETGVTQSPTHLIKTRGQQVTLRCSSQSGHNTVSWYQQALGQGPQFIFQYYREEENGRGNFPPRFSGLQFPNYSSELNVNALELDDSALYLCASSLSSGGPTDTQYFGPGTRLTVL.

This clone turned up a few times. The chain combines TRBV29-1 with TRBJ1-5; TRBD1 matches 7 bases. V was clipped by 6 bases and J by 3 bases; unmatched bases: 5. Germline V gene data show CDR1 as SQVTM and CDR2 as ANQGSEA. The CDR3 contains 13 residues. The CDR3 DNA follows: TGCAGCGTCAGGGGACAGATCAATCAGCCCCAGCATTTT. This sequence encodes CSVRGQINQPQHF.

In nucleotides, the CDR3 is TGTGCCAGCTCCACGAGTAAGCTTAGTGGCGGAGGGTCTGGAAACACCATATATTTT. It translates to CASSTSKLSGGGSGNTIYF. The chain couples TRBV18 to TRBJ1-3; the D is unclear. There are 19 residues in the CDR3. Trimming took 6 bases from V and 1 from J, leaving 25 bases between them. Germline CDR1 reads KGHSH; CDR2 reads LQKENI.

The chain is built from TRBV28 and TRBJ1-2; tentatively, D is TRBD1 (5 bases). Per the germline V gene, CDR1 is MDHEN and CDR2 is SYDVKM. The CDR3 has 15 amino acids. V was clipped by 6 bases and J by 7 bases, with 21 bases between them. CDR3 region: CASRPTRARASGYTF. CDR3 nucleotide sequence: TGTGCCAGCAGGCCCACCAGGGCCAGGGCGAGTGGCTACACCTTC.

This sequence joins TRBV2 and TRBJ2-4, with D perhaps given as TRBD1 or TRBD2 (5 bases each). Germline V gene sequence: CDR1 SNHLY, CDR2 FYNNEI. V was clipped by 9 bases and J by 0 bases, with 15 bases between them. The CDR3 sequence is 15 residues long. The CDR3 coding sequence is TGTGCCAGTAGTTCCGAGGGGATAGCCAAAAACATTCAGTACTTC. This encodes CASSSEGIAKNIQYF.

This clone has just a few counts. This sample includes further DNA sequences coding for the same CDR3. V and J are TRBV10-1 and TRBJ2-7; 10 bases are a match to TRBD2. Per the germline V gene, CDR1 is WNHNN and CDR2 is SYGVQD (reference sequence). This CDR3 region has 15 residues. J was trimmed by 7 bases and V by 3 bases; bases with no gene match: 9. The CDR3 spells CASSEGLAGAYEQYF. CDR3 coding DNA: TGCGCCAGCAGTGAAGGGCTAGCGGGAGCTTATGAGCAGTACTTC.

The V gene is TRBV9, the J gene TRBJ1-1; 8 positions agree with TRBD1. Germline values: CDR1 SGDLS, CDR2 YYNGEE. This CDR3 has 17 residues. With 0 bases clipped from V and 0 bases from J, the junction kept 7 bases outside the gene matches. The CDR3 spells CASSVEPNRGVNTEAFF. In DNA form, the CDR3 reads TGTGCCAGCAGCGTAGAGCCTAACAGGGGGGTGAACACTGAAGCTTTCTTT. Together with reference TRBV9 and TRBJ1-1, the CDR3 gives the full variable domain: DSGVTQTPKHLITATGQRVTLRCSPRSGDLSVYWYQQSLDQGLQFLIQYYNGEERAKGNILERFSAQQFPDLHSELNLSSLELGDSALYFCASSVEPNRGVNTEAFFGQGTRLTVV.

The chain has TRBV9 and TRBJ2-5; tentatively, D is TRBD2 (5 bases). The CDR3 sequence is 13 residues long. V was shortened by 0 bases and J by 5 bases, with 8 bases between the two germline ends. Germline V CDR1 and CDR2: SGDLS, YYNGEE. The CDR3 DNA reads as TGTGCCAGCAGCGTAGCTACGGGGGAGACCCAGTACTTC. Protein sequence: CASSVATGETQYF.

The chain has TRBV6-5 and TRBJ2-7, with D uncertain. Germline V gene sequence: CDR1 MNHEY, CDR2 SVGAGI. The V gene lost 8 bases and the J gene lost 6 bases, with 11 bases spanning the gap. CDR3 length: 11 residues. CDR3 region: CASGAFGEQYF. DNA for the CDR3: TGTGCCAGCGGAGCTTTCGGCGAGCAGTACTTC.

The J gene is TRBJ2-5, the V gene TRBV9, with TRBD2 matching 7 bases. Germline loops: CDR1 SGDLS, CDR2 YYNGEE. The CDR3 totals 17 residues. V gave up 0 bases and J gave up 4 bases; unmatched junction bases: 12. CDR3 DNA: TGTGCCAGCAGCGTAGGGGTTGGGGGAGGGCCTGGAGAGACCCAGTACTTC. The encoded protein is CASSVGVGGGPGETQYF.

This clone was seen a single time. The chain links TRBV19 to TRBJ1-2; D is perhaps TRBD1 (6 bases). The CDR3 spans 15 residues. Germline-derived CDR1 and CDR2 are LNHDA and SQIVND (reference sequence). The V end lost 3 bases, the J end lost 9 bases, and 20 bases lay between the germline ends. The DNA of the CDR3 is TGTGCCAGTAGTATTCCCCAGACAGGATATATTAGCTACACCTTC. This gives the protein CASSIPQTGYISYTF.

The V gene is TRBV5-1, the J gene TRBJ1-2; 10 bases match TRBD1. Unmatched junction bases numbered 5, after V lost 0 bases and J lost 6 bases. This CDR3 has 15 amino acids. Germline CDR1 and CDR2: SGHRS and YFSETQ. This CDR3 is CASSLGQGATDGYTF. As DNA, the CDR3 is TGCGCCAGCAGCTTGGGACAGGGGGCGACCGATGGCTACACCTTC.

This clone has a single count. The chain employs TRBV5-1 and TRBJ2-7; TRBD2 might be the D (5 bases). Trimming removed 0 bases at V and 6 bases at J, with 16 bases between. Germline values: CDR1 SGHRS, CDR2 YFSETQ. This CDR3 comprises 15 residues. The CDR3 DNA follows: TGCGCCAGCAGCTTGGTTCTAGCCTCCTACGGCGAGCAGTACTTC. Its protein product is CASSLVLASYGEQYF.

This chain uses TRBV18 with TRBJ2-5, with D uncertain. V lost 3 bases and J 1 base, leaving 6 bases between the germline ends. The CDR3 has 13 amino acids. The germline V gene has CDR1 KGHSH and CDR2 LQKENI. CDR3 in amino acids: CASSPLGQETQYF. The CDR3 DNA sequence: TGTGCCAGCTCACCGCTAGGCCAAGAGACCCAGTACTTC.

This sequence joins TRBV4-2 and TRBJ1-5; D ambiguous. CDR3 length equals 15 residues. Germline V CDR1 and CDR2: LGHNA, YNFKEQ. Trimming shortened V by 0 bases and J by 5 bases, and 11 bases separated the two germline ends. The DNA of the CDR3 is TGTGCCAGCAGCCAAGACTACGGATCTCATCAGCCCCAGCATTTT. As protein: CASSQDYGSHQPQHF.

The chain has TRBV28 and TRBJ1-3, with a tentative D call TRBD1 (6 bases). The germline V gene encodes CDR1 MDHEN and CDR2 SYDVKM. There are 16 residues in the CDR3. V lost 3 bases and J lost 0, with 12 bases in between. The CDR3 here is CASSLPGAYSGNTIYF. For the CDR3, the DNA is TGTGCCAGCAGTTTGCCAGGGGCCTACTCTGGAAACACCATATATTTT.

The chain carries TRBV4-1 and TRBJ2-1; TRBD2 agrees at 8 bases. Germline assignment: CDR1 MGHRA and CDR2 YSYEKL. The trim removed 2 bases at V and 2 bases at J, leaving 2 bases unmatched. The CDR3 covers 15 residues. This chain's CDR3 is CASSQSSGPYNEQFF. CDR3 coding DNA: TGCGCCAGCAGCCAATCTAGCGGGCCCTACAATGAGCAGTTCTTC.